A selection of T cell receptor beta chains follows, all from one sample in a study of yellow fever vaccine responses in identical twins. TCRdb recomputed calls from the RT-PCR reads with MiXCR, one row per CDR3 protein. The table includes roughly 18,000 distinct CDR3 sequences, 60% to 70% detected once. Sequenced material: T cells from blood (PBMCs), unsorted or a sorted subset (not recorded which), taken before or after yellow fever vaccination (not recorded which). These receptor sequences come from a woman aged 18-35 years who received the yellow fever vaccine. Each CDR3 is given with its conserved first and last residue. A D gene is named only where the DNA matches it firmly. Clone size appears in some rows only: once, few, many, or a class for an expanded clone.

length: 15; size: few; D: .; V: TRBV4-1; J: TRBJ1-1; DNA: TGCGCCAGCAGCCAAGTTCGTATGACACCCGTTGAAGCTTTCTTT; CDR3: CASSQVRMTPVEAFF
length: 12; size: once; D: .; V: TRBV25-1; J: TRBJ1-1; DNA: TGTGCCAGCAGTGTAGGGTCGGGATTGACTTTCTTT; CDR3: CASSVGSGLTFF
length: 13; size: few; D: .; V: TRBV29-1; J: TRBJ2-3; DNA: TGCAGCGTTGAGAAGGGGGGGACAGATACGCAGTATTTT; CDR3: CSVEKGGTDTQYF
length: 12; size: .; D: .; V: TRBV20-1; J: TRBJ2-3; DNA: TGCAGTGCTAAGTTCGCGGGAGATACGCAGTATTTT; CDR3: CSAKFAGDTQYF
length: 16; size: .; D: .; V: TRBV7-1; J: TRBJ1-1; DNA: TGTGCCAGCAGCTCCCCGGGGCGCTCTTTGAACACTGAAGCTTTCTTT; CDR3: CASSSPGRSLNTEAFF
length: 16; size: .; D: TRBD2; V: TRBV23-1; J: TRBJ2-1; DNA: TGCGCCAGCAGTCACCCCCTAGCGGGGGGGCTTTTGGGAAAGTTCTTC; CDR3: CASSHPLAGGLLGKFF
length: 14; size: medium-sized; D: TRBD1; V: TRBV11-3; J: TRBJ2-1; DNA: TGTGCCAGCAGCTTAGTAGGGGGCAGGAATGAGCAGTTCTTC; CDR3: CASSLVGGRNEQFF
length: 13; size: .; D: .; V: TRBV9; J: TRBJ1-1; DNA: TGTGCCAGCAGCGTAAAGCAGTTCACTGAAGCTTTCTTT; CDR3: CASSVKQFTEAFF
length: 14; size: .; D: .; V: TRBV15; J: TRBJ1-3; DNA: TGTGCCACCAGCAGAGAAATCACTGGAAACACCATATATTTT; CDR3: CATSREITGNTIYF
length: 15; size: .; D: .; V: TRBV5-4; J: TRBJ1-1; DNA: TGTGCCAGCAGATCCGAAGGGGGGCCATACACTGAAGCTTTCTTT; CDR3: CASRSEGGPYTEAFF
length: 12; size: few; D: .; V: TRBV2; J: TRBJ1-4; DNA: TGTGCCAGCAGTGAGCGCAAAGGAAAACTGTTTTTT; CDR3: CASSERKGKLFF
length: 15; size: few; D: TRBD1; V: TRBV29-1; J: TRBJ1-3; DNA: TGCAGCGTTGCCGGACAGGAGGGCTCTGGAAACACCATATATTTT; CDR3: CSVAGQEGSGNTIYF
length: 13; size: .; D: .; V: TRBV20-1; J: TRBJ2-1; DNA: TGCAGTGCGGCCCCCGTCGGTTGGGATGAGCAGTTCTTC; CDR3: CSAAPVGWDEQFF
length: 14; size: few; D: .; V: TRBV13; J: TRBJ1-5; DNA: TGTGCCAGCGGGGTGGGATTGGCGGGGCAGCCCCAGCATTTT; CDR3: CASGVGLAGQPQHF
length: 15; size: .; D: TRBD2; V: TRBV29-1; J: TRBJ2-3; DNA: TGCAGCGTTTATAGCGGGAGAGGGAGCACAGATACGCAGTATTTT; CDR3: CSVYSGRGSTDTQYF
length: 13; size: .; D: .; V: TRBV2; J: TRBJ2-7; DNA: TGTGCCAGCAGTGGTCAACAGGGCTACGAGCAGTACTTC; CDR3: CASSGQQGYEQYF
length: 15; size: .; D: .; V: TRBV5-5; J: TRBJ2-7; DNA: TGTGCCAGCAGCTTGAGAGCCGGCAAGTCCTACGAGCAGTACTTC; CDR3: CASSLRAGKSYEQYF
length: 17; size: .; D: TRBD2; V: TRBV20-1; J: TRBJ2-3; DNA: TGCAGTGCCAAAATCTTCTTCGCGGGAGGCCCCACAGATACGCAGTATTTT; CDR3: CSAKIFFAGGPTDTQYF
length: 14; size: .; D: .; V: TRBV2; J: TRBJ1-5; DNA: TGTGCCAGCAGTGACAGGGTAGGGAATCAGCCCCAGCATTTT; CDR3: CASSDRVGNQPQHF
length: 17; size: once; D: TRBD2; V: TRBV2; J: TRBJ2-1; DNA: TGTGCCAGCAGTGTTAGGCTAGCGGGAGGCAATTACAATGAGCAGTTCTTC; CDR3: CASSVRLAGGNYNEQFF
length: 15; size: few; D: .; V: TRBV9; J: TRBJ1-4; DNA: TGTGCCAGCAGCGTCTTTAATTCGGAGAATGAAAAACTGTTTTTT; CDR3: CASSVFNSENEKLFF
length: 16; size: .; D: .; V: TRBV18; J: TRBJ2-1; DNA: TGTGCCAGCTCACCACTGACAATGCTGGGATACAATGAGCAGTTCTTC; CDR3: CASSPLTMLGYNEQFF
length: 13; size: .; D: .; V: TRBV11-3; J: TRBJ2-1; DNA: TGTGCCAGCAGCTTAGTAGGAGCCAATGAGCAGTTCTTC; CDR3: CASSLVGANEQFF
length: 17; size: .; D: TRBD2; V: TRBV7-9; J: TRBJ2-1; DNA: TGTGCCAGCAGCTCAGCGCGGACTAGCGCAACCTACAATGAGCAGTTCTTC; CDR3: CASSSARTSATYNEQFF
length: 17; size: once; D: .; V: TRBV12-3/TRBV12-4; J: TRBJ1-2; DNA: TGTGCCAGCAGAACCACCAAATCACCGACCGAATCGGGGGGCTACACCTTC; CDR3: CASRTTKSPTESGGYTF
length: 15; size: few; D: .; V: TRBV7-2; J: TRBJ2-1; DNA: TGTGCCAGCAGCTTAGCAGCGAGCTCCTACAATGAGCAGTTCTTC; CDR3: CASSLAASSYNEQFF
length: 13; size: .; D: TRBD1; V: TRBV29-1; J: TRBJ2-7; DNA: TGCAGCGTTGAGGGACAGGGGGGATACGAGCAGTACTTC; CDR3: CSVEGQGGYEQYF
length: 17; size: .; D: TRBD1; V: TRBV19; J: TRBJ1-5; DNA: TGTGCCAGTAGTATCCGTGGACAGGGAGGAGGCAATCAGCCCCAGCATTTT; CDR3: CASSIRGQGGGNQPQHF
length: 13; size: .; D: .; V: TRBV18; J: TRBJ2-1; DNA: TGTGCCAGCACGGGACTCGCCGACAATGAGCAGTTCTTC; CDR3: CASTGLADNEQFF
length: 16; size: once; D: .; V: TRBV18; J: TRBJ1-1; DNA: TGTGCCAGCTCACCAAAATGGGGGGCCTATGCCCGTGAAGCTTTCTTT; CDR3: CASSPKWGAYAREAFF
length: 13; size: .; D: .; V: TRBV27; J: TRBJ2-1; DNA: TGTGCCAGCAGTTTATGGCGCTACAATGAGCAGTTCTTC; CDR3: CASSLWRYNEQFF
length: 16; size: .; D: TRBD2; V: TRBV4-1; J: TRBJ2-5; DNA: TGCGCCAGCAGCACCCGGACTAGCACGGGACCGGAGACCCAGTACTTC; CDR3: CASSTRTSTGPETQYF
length: 15; size: .; D: TRBD2; V: TRBV4-2; J: TRBJ2-3; DNA: TGTGCCAGCAGCCCCTCGGGACTAGCGACAGATACGCAGTATTTT; CDR3: CASSPSGLATDTQYF
length: 16; size: .; D: TRBD2; V: TRBV11-2; J: TRBJ2-1; DNA: TGTGCCAGCAGCTTACCCAGCGGGGGGGTTAGAAAAGAGCAGTTCTTC; CDR3: CASSLPSGGVRKEQFF
length: 13; size: once; D: .; V: TRBV29-1; J: TRBJ2-7; DNA: TGCAGCGTTGCCCTCCCCCCATTCTACGAGCAGTACTTC; CDR3: CSVALPPFYEQYF
length: 16; size: few; D: .; V: TRBV28; J: TRBJ1-2; DNA: TGTGCCAGCAGTTTAACGCGACTGGCGTCAAACTATGGCTACACCTTC; CDR3: CASSLTRLASNYGYTF
length: 16; size: .; D: .; V: TRBV27; J: TRBJ1-5; DNA: TGTGCCAGCAGCTCATCGAGGGACGGCCCCAATCAGCCCCAGCATTTT; CDR3: CASSSSRDGPNQPQHF
length: 13; size: .; D: .; V: TRBV24-1; J: TRBJ2-1; DNA: TGTGCCACCAGTGACAGAACAGGGTGGGAGCAGTTCTTC; CDR3: CATSDRTGWEQFF
length: 17; size: .; D: .; V: TRBV6-9; J: TRBJ2-6; DNA: TGTGCCAGCAGTTATATCAAGAGCGACTCTGGGGCCAACGTCCTGACTTTC; CDR3: CASSYIKSDSGANVLTF
length: 17; size: once; D: TRBD2; V: TRBV15; J: TRBJ2-1; DNA: TGTGCCACCAGCAGAGCCGCCGGGGCTAGCGGGAGGAATGAGCAGTTCTTC; CDR3: CATSRAAGASGRNEQFF
length: 14; size: .; D: TRBD1; V: TRBV7-6; J: TRBJ1-1; DNA: TGTGCCAGCAGCTTAGGGACAGGGCACACTGAAGCTTTCTTT; CDR3: CASSLGTGHTEAFF
length: 12; size: .; D: .; V: TRBV18; J: TRBJ1-2; DNA: TGTGCCAGCTCTCCCCCTAACTATGGCTACACCTTC; CDR3: CASSPPNYGYTF
length: 13; size: .; D: .; V: TRBV3-1; J: TRBJ1-2; DNA: TGTGCCAGCAGCCAGACCACTGGACGAAGCTACACCTTC; CDR3: CASSQTTGRSYTF
length: 13; size: .; D: .; V: TRBV28; J: TRBJ2-2; DNA: TGTGCCAGCAGTTTGAGCTATACCGGGGAGCTGTTTTTT; CDR3: CASSLSYTGELFF
length: 12; size: few; D: .; V: TRBV20-1; J: TRBJ1-4; DNA: TGCAGTGCTGCCCGGGGCAATGAAAAACTGTTTTTT; CDR3: CSAARGNEKLFF
length: 15; size: .; D: TRBD1; V: TRBV12-3/TRBV12-4; J: TRBJ1-2; DNA: TGTGCCAGCAATCCGACAGGGGGCACCAACTATGGCTACACCTTC; CDR3: CASNPTGGTNYGYTF
length: 13; size: .; D: .; V: TRBV14; J: TRBJ2-1; DNA: TGTGCCAGCAGCCAAACCAAACTCAATGAGCAGTTCTTC; CDR3: CASSQTKLNEQFF
length: 13; size: .; D: .; V: TRBV5-1; J: TRBJ1-1; DNA: TGCGCCAGCAGCTTGGAAATGAACACTGAAGCTTTCTTT; CDR3: CASSLEMNTEAFF
length: 14; size: .; D: .; V: TRBV15; J: TRBJ1-5; DNA: TGTGCCACCAGCAGATTTGGACCAGCACAGCCCCAGCATTTT; CDR3: CATSRFGPAQPQHF
length: 16; size: few; D: TRBD1; V: TRBV11-3; J: TRBJ2-1; DNA: TGTGCCAGCAGCCCAATCAAGGGACAGGGATGGAGTGAGCAGTTCTTC; CDR3: CASSPIKGQGWSEQFF
length: 13; size: .; D: .; V: TRBV11-1; J: TRBJ2-1; DNA: TGTGCCAGCAGCTTAGGAGAGGTCAATGAGCAGTTCTTC; CDR3: CASSLGEVNEQFF
length: 14; size: .; D: .; V: TRBV7-6; J: TRBJ1-5; DNA: TGTGCCAGCAGCTCAGGTAGGGGTGGTCAGCCCCAGCATTTT; CDR3: CASSSGRGGQPQHF
length: 13; size: .; D: .; V: TRBV27; J: TRBJ2-1; DNA: TGTGCCAGCACCTCAATACTAGCCGATGAGCAGTTCTTC; CDR3: CASTSILADEQFF
length: 12; size: .; D: .; V: TRBV9; J: TRBJ2-5; DNA: TGTGCCAGCAGCGTCGGGAGTGAGACCCAGTACTTC; CDR3: CASSVGSETQYF
length: 13; size: once; D: .; V: TRBV18; J: TRBJ1-5; DNA: TGTGCCAGCTCACCAGGGGGGAATCAGCCCCAGCATTTT; CDR3: CASSPGGNQPQHF
length: 16; size: .; D: .; V: TRBV11-2; J: TRBJ2-3; DNA: TGTGCCAGCAGCGAAGGGGTGAGACGTAGCACAGATACGCAGTATTTT; CDR3: CASSEGVRRSTDTQYF
length: 18; size: once; D: TRBD2; V: TRBV2; J: TRBJ2-3; DNA: TGTGCCAGCAGTGGAGGACCTAGCGGGAGGGAGGGCACAGATACGCAGTATTTT; CDR3: CASSGGPSGREGTDTQYF